These 21 T cell receptor beta chains originate from one sample sequenced in a study of cytomegalovirus exposure and HLA in healthy donors. PCR involved 60 Vbeta and 13 Jbeta primers. Only in-frame clones appear in the TCRdb table, and some are missing; sequencing was by immunoSEQ multiplex PCR. The sample contains about 90,000 clones, nearly 80% of which appear only once. Input material: PBMCs. These receptors all stem from a middle-aged woman in good health and CMV-seropositive.

The chain has TRBV7-9 and TRBJ2-5; 7 bases line up with TRBD2. TRBJ2-7 explains the end of the DNA better; the J call may be wrong. In germline, CDR1 is SEHNR, CDR2 FQNEAQ (reference sequence). The CDR3 spans 16 residues. The CDR3 DNA is TGTGCCAGCAGCCAACGGGCTGCTAGCGGCTCCTACGAGCAGTACTTC. It yields the protein CASSQRAASGSYEQYF.

The chain uses TRBV28 and TRBJ1-5; D may be TRBD1 (6 bases). V lost 3 bases to trimming and J lost 10 bases, with 22 bases between them. Germline V lookup: CDR1 MDHEN, CDR2 SYDVKM. This CDR3 region has 16 residues. The CDR3 here is CASSLAGGAVVRPQHF. CDR3 in DNA: TGTGCCAGCAGTTTGGCTGGGGGCGCGGTGGTAAGACCCCAGCATTTT.

This chain links TRBV7-8 with TRBJ2-3, with D possibly being TRBD1 (5 bases). In germline, CDR1 is SGHVS, CDR2 FQNEAQ. The CDR3 runs 15 residues. Trimming pared 5 bases from V and 3 bases from J, leaving 15 bases between. CDR3 DNA sequence: TGTGCCAGCAGCCACCAAGCAGGGCGTACAGATACGCAGTATTTT. It codes for CASSHQAGRTDTQYF.

The V and J genes are TRBV20-1 and TRBJ2-1, with D maybe TRBD2 (5 bases). The germline gives CDR1 DFQATT, CDR2 SNEGSKA (reference sequence). This CDR3 is 10 amino acids long. V was cut by 6 bases and J by 9 bases, with 9 bases left in between. DNA for the CDR3: TGCAGTGCCGGCCGGGGTGAGCAGTTCTTC. The encoded protein is CSAGRGEQFF.

The genes are TRBV23-1 and TRBJ2-5, with D perhaps TRBD1 (6 bases). Matching the DNA end better, TRBJ2-7 makes the J call doubtful. TRBV23-1 is labeled an ORF, and its function is uncertain. The CDR3 runs 14 residues. The CDR3 reads CASSQSDSSYEQYF. CDR3 bases: TGCGCCAGCAGTCAATCGGACAGCTCCTACGAGCAGTACTTC.

The V and J genes are TRBV4-3 and TRBJ1-2; 7 bases align to TRBD1. Per germline, CDR1 LGHNA and CDR2 YSLEER. This CDR3 has 14 amino acids. The V and J ends lost 0 bases and 6 bases, in that order; junction bases with no gene match: 4. CDR3 loop: CASSQDDRENGYTF. The CDR3 nucleotides are TGCGCCAGCAGCCAAGATGACAGGGAGAATGGCTACACCTTC.

V usage is TRBV7-2 and J usage is TRBJ2-3; 7 nucleotides match TRBD2. CDR3 length: 18 residues. V lost 4 bases, J lost 4 bases, and 17 bases stayed unmatched. Germline V gene data show CDR1 as SGHTA and CDR2 as FQGNSA. The CDR3 DNA follows: TGTGCCAGCAGCTCAAGACTTTGGCGGGAGTCGAGTCCAGATACGCAGTATTTT. Translated, it gives CASSSRLWRESSPDTQYF.

The chain joins TRBV14 to TRBJ1-1; 7 bases agree with TRBD1. CDR3 length equals 14 residues. Looked up from germline, CDR1 is SGHDN and CDR2 is FVKESK. Trimming took 3 bases from V and 0 from J; bases not matched to a gene: 1. For the CDR3, the DNA is TGTGCCAGCAGCCAGGACAGGATGAACACTGAAGCTTTCTTT. Its protein product is CASSQDRMNTEAFF.

This clone was observed at least ten times. The DNA for the CDR3 is TGTGCCAGCAGTTTAATCGGGAGGACTAGCGGGGCGGCTGAGCAGTTCTTC. It codes for CASSLIGRTSGAAEQFF. The chain has TRBV28 and TRBJ2-1, with 12 bases lining up with TRBD2. The germline CDR1 and CDR2 sequences are MDHEN and SYDVKM. The V and J ends lost 2 bases and 9 bases, in that order; junction bases with no gene match: 11. This CDR3 has 17 residues.

The J gene is TRBJ2-3, the V gene TRBV20-1, with 9 bases matching TRBD2. The CDR3 covers 11 residues. CDR1 DFQATT and CDR2 SNEGSKA come from the germline V gene (reference sequence). With 8 bases clipped from V and 7 bases from J, the junction kept 4 bases outside the gene matches. The CDR3 sequence is CSLAGANTQYF. The CDR3, as DNA: TGCAGTTTAGCGGGAGCTAATACGCAGTATTTT.

A few counts support this clone. The chain has TRBV5-6 and TRBJ2-1, with TRBD2 as a possible D gene (5 bases). The CDR3 is made up of 14 amino acids. CDR1 is SGHDT, CDR2 YYEEEE, per germline. V was shortened by 1 base and J by 6 bases, with 11 bases between the two germline ends. CDR3 residues: CASSLTSGLNEQFF. For the CDR3, the DNA is TGTGCCAGCAGCTTGACCAGCGGACTCAATGAGCAGTTCTTC.

This chain connects TRBV7-9 to TRBJ2-7, with TRBD2 matching over 9 bases. Trimming at V came to 4 bases and at J to 3 bases, leaving 10 bases not matched to a gene. The CDR3 is 16 residues long. Germline V lookup: CDR1 SEHNR, CDR2 FQNEAQ (reference sequence). CDR3 loop: CASSSNSGTSFYEQYF. As DNA, the CDR3 is TGTGCCAGCAGCTCCAACTCCGGGACTAGCTTCTACGAGCAGTACTTC.

This chain uses TRBV6-7 with TRBJ2-1; D perhaps matches TRBD2 (6 bases). TRBV6-7 is flagged as an ORF with uncertain function. With 2 bases removed from V and 5 bases from J, the gap between germline ends came to 22 bases. The CDR3 contains 18 residues. The CDR3: CASSYPGIAEKPHNEQFF. The CDR3 DNA follows: TGTGCCAGCAGTTACCCTGGGATAGCGGAGAAACCTCACAATGAGCAGTTCTTC.

The chain is built from TRBV4-2 and TRBJ2-5; TRBD2 is a possible D gene (6 bases). Germline values: CDR1 LGHNA, CDR2 YNFKEQ. Trimming shortened V by 1 base and J by 5 bases, and 26 bases separated the two germline ends. The CDR3 has 19 residues. CDR3 in amino acids: CASSQGGLLGSRGRETQYF. CDR3 DNA sequence: TGTGCCAGCAGCCAAGGAGGTCTTCTCGGTTCTCGGGGGAGGGAGACCCAGTACTTC.

This clone has just one count. The chain uses TRBV21-1 and TRBJ1-1; the table assigns TRBD1, which was not confirmed against the DNA. TRBV21-1 corresponds to a pseudogene. The CDR3 is 16 residues long. The CDR3 protein is CASSKAGGHMNTEAFF. CDR3 sequence (DNA): TGTGCCAGCAGCAAAGCAGGGGGCCACATGAACACTGAAGCTTTCTTT.

The CDR3 DNA sequence: TGTGCCAGCAGTGACTGGCGGGAGGGTGAGCAGTTCTTC. This sequence encodes CASSDWREGEQFF. The rearrangement uses TRBV6-1 and TRBJ2-1; 9 bases are shared with TRBD2. J was trimmed by 9 bases and V by 3 bases; bases with no gene match: 3. The CDR3 contains 13 residues. Per germline, CDR1 MNHNS and CDR2 SASEGT.

V and J are TRBV2 and TRBJ2-1; the match to TRBD1 covers 12 bases. Germline CDR1 is SNHLY and CDR2 is FYNNEI. This CDR3 has 14 residues. Unmatched junction bases numbered 11, after V lost 10 bases and J lost 10 bases. DNA for the CDR3: TGTGCCACAAGACCGGGACAGGGGGCATGGGAGCAGTTCTTC. Amino acids: CATRPGQGAWEQFF.

This sequence joins TRBV11-2 and TRBJ2-1, with D perhaps TRBD2 (6 bases). Trimming shortened V by 1 base and J by 5 bases, and 21 bases separated the two germline ends. This CDR3 region has 18 residues. In germline, CDR1 is SGHAT, CDR2 FQNNGV. CDR3 region: CASSLVYPDGRLNNEQFF. CDR3 nucleotide sequence: TGTGCCAGCAGCTTAGTTTATCCGGACGGGAGACTTAACAATGAGCAGTTCTTC.

The chain is built from TRBV5-1 and TRBJ2-7, with 12 positions matching TRBD1. Germline lookup yields CDR1 SGHRS and CDR2 YFSETQ. The CDR3 contains 16 residues. V shed 2 bases, J shed 4 bases, and the junction held 7 bases outside the gene matches. In DNA form, the CDR3 reads TGCGCCAGCAGCTTTTCCGGGACAGGGGGCGGGTACGAGCAGTACTTC. It specifies CASSFSGTGGGYEQYF.

This clone was observed a handful of times. The CDR3 here is CASSPIAGEAGELFF. CDR3 coding DNA: TGTGCCAGCAGCCCTATAGCGGGAGAGGCCGGGGAGCTGTTTTTT. V and J are TRBV6-5 and TRBJ2-2; 9 nucleotides match TRBD2. V shed 6 bases, J shed 6 bases, and the junction held 8 bases outside the gene matches. CDR1 MNHEY and CDR2 SVGAGI come from the germline V gene. The CDR3 is 15 residues long.

The chain joins TRBV21-1 to TRBJ1-6; the table names TRBD1, a call not compared with the DNA. TRBV21-1 is a documented pseudogene. There are 15 residues in the CDR3. CDR3 nucleotides: TGTGCCAGCAGCAATGGCTCCAGGGATAATTCACCCCTCCACTTT. Its translation: CASSNGSRDNSPLHF.